This is a list of T cell receptor beta chains from one sample in a study of blood T cell repertoires in COVID-19. Repertoires were generated with immunoSEQ multiplex PCR, while TCRdb's copy carries only in-frame clones and drops some. The sample lists 200,000 to 250,000 clones; approximately 80% were seen once. The sample consisted of PBMCs or T cells enriched from blood (not recorded which). The receptors stem from a man in his fifties or sixties who had recovered from COVID-19. The CDR3 runs from the conserved cysteine through the conserved F or W. Each record gives: D gene, V gene, clone size, CDR3 protein. The D gene is left open where the match is weak. Size tells how often a clone was seen (once, few, many) or the class of an expanded clone, and some rows leave it out.

d_call: .
v_call: TRBV7-9
clone_size: .
cdr3_aa: CASSHLGLFF

d_call: TRBD1
v_call: TRBV19
clone_size: .
cdr3_aa: CATLKGAGLNEQFF

d_call: TRBD1
v_call: TRBV27
clone_size: .
cdr3_aa: CASSFLGQQNSNQPQHF

d_call: .
v_call: TRBV7-8
clone_size: .
cdr3_aa: CASSPRGTEAFF

d_call: TRBD1
v_call: TRBV9
clone_size: .
cdr3_aa: CASSPRQGAKSGANVLTF

d_call: .
v_call: TRBV6-5
clone_size: .
cdr3_aa: CASTGDTEAFF

d_call: TRBD2
v_call: TRBV9
clone_size: once
cdr3_aa: CASSVSPSSGGANTQYF

d_call: .
v_call: TRBV7-8
clone_size: .
cdr3_aa: CASSLFGVVTGELFF

d_call: TRBD2
v_call: TRBV4-3
clone_size: .
cdr3_aa: CASSPGRGGSYEQYF

d_call: TRBD2
v_call: TRBV10-3
clone_size: .
cdr3_aa: CASGTSTYEQYF